There are a few counts of the clone carrying this T cell receptor (beta chain). Its antigen is undetermined. Sequencing used immunoSEQ multiplex PCR; TCRdb keeps in-frame clones, though not all of them. The sample includes 38,000 or so clones, 75% to 85% of them seen just once. This record belongs to a study of STAT5B mutations in CD4+ large granular lymphocyte leukemia. Germline CDR1 SQVTM, CDR2 ANQGSEA. This CDR3 comprises 10 residues. Trimming took 8 bases from V and 11 from J, leaving 15 bases between them. Study results and caveats: The CD4+ versus CD8+ T-LGLL clonality difference may reflect limited sample size.

The sequence was collected from a human donor in good health. The chain carries TRBV29-1 and TRBJ1-2; D is undetermined. Sample: CD4+ T cells from blood buffy coats. The CDR3 reads CSTRYAEYTF. The CDR3 region has the DNA TGCAGCACTCGGTATGCTGAGTACACCTTC. Supplemented by reference TRBV29-1 and TRBJ1-2, the full variable domain reads SAVISQKPSRDICQRGTSLTIQCQVDSQVTMMFWYRQQPGQSLTLIATANQGSEATYESGFVIDKFPISRPNLTFSTLTVSNMSPEDSSIYLCSTRYAEYTFGSGTRLTVV.